A single sample gave rise to the 27 T cell receptor beta chains below, sequenced in a study of blood T cell repertoires in COVID-19. The protocol was immunoSEQ multiplex PCR, while the TCRdb copy is restricted to in-frame clones and leaves out a portion. The sample lists 650,000 to 800,000 clones; approximately 90% were seen once. Sequencing was carried out using peripheral blood. The origin of the receptors is a woman under 30 with acute or convalescent COVID-19.

The chain joins TRBV11-2 to TRBJ1-2; weak D call: TRBD1 (6 bases). CDR3 length: 13 residues. V gave up 1 base and J gave up 8 bases, with 11 bases separating them. CDR1 SGHAT and CDR2 FQNNGV come from the germline V gene. This CDR3 is CASSLVRGGGYTF. DNA for the CDR3: TGTGCCAGCAGCTTAGTAAGGGGGGGAGGCTACACCTTC.

The CDR3 DNA sequence: TGTGCCAGCAGCGGGGGGGACCGGGACAGGGGGGTCGAGCAGTACTTC. It codes for CASSGGDRDRGVEQYF. The V call is TRBV2, the J call TRBJ2-7; 11 bases match TRBD1. This CDR3 is 16 amino acids long. Germline V gene data show CDR1 as SNHLY and CDR2 as FYNNEI. V shed 6 bases and J 6 bases; nucleotides not matched to a gene: 13. The whole variable domain, filled in from reference TRBV2 and TRBJ2-7, reads EPEVTQTPSHQVTQMGQEVILRCVPISNHLYFYWYRQILGQKVEFLVSFYNNEISEKSEIFDDQFSVERPDGSNFTLKIRSTKLEDSAMYFCASSGGDRDRGVEQYFGPGTRLTVT.

About this clone itself: The same CDR3 can be traced to other DNA sequences in this sample. The V and J genes are TRBV19 and TRBJ1-2, with no clear D. V was shortened by 8 bases and J by 1 base, with 17 bases between the two germline ends. Germline assignment: CDR1 LNHDA and CDR2 SQIVND (reference sequence). The CDR3 has 15 amino acids. CDR3 nucleotide sequence: TGTGCCAGTGGGCGCAAGGCACTCCTTAACTATGGCTACACCTTC. Translation: CASGRKALLNYGYTF.

CDR3 region: CASYGEVAGGTFYGYTF. The DNA for the CDR3 is TGCGCCAGCTATGGTGAGGTGGCAGGGGGGACCTTCTATGGCTACACCTTC. The chain links TRBV10-2 to TRBJ1-2; 7 bases match TRBD1. CDR3 length: 17 amino acids. Germline-derived CDR1 and CDR2 are WSHSY and SAAADI. V lost 8 bases to trimming and J lost 4 bases; unmatched junction nucleotides: 19.

The rearrangement links TRBV29-1 to TRBJ1-2; maybe TRBD1 (6 bases). The CDR3 length is 13 residues. V lost 7 bases to trimming and J lost 8 bases, with 20 bases between them. Germline V lookup: CDR1 SQVTM, CDR2 ANQGSEA. The CDR3 bases are TGCAGCGGGACGACCGTGGGGGCGGAGGGCTACACCTTC. Its translation: CSGTTVGAEGYTF.

The rearrangement joins TRBV28 to TRBJ2-1, with TRBD2 matching over 10 bases. Germline CDR1 reads MDHEN; CDR2 reads SYDVKM. With 7 bases clipped from V and 5 bases from J, the junction kept 11 bases outside the gene matches. CDR3 size: 16 residues. The CDR3 DNA is TGTGCCAGCACTCACCTCCAGCGGGGGGGCAACAATGAGCAGTTCTTC. As protein: CASTHLQRGGNNEQFF.

The V gene is TRBV6-4, the J gene TRBJ2-3; possibly TRBD1 for D (5 bases). The germline CDR1 and CDR2 sequences are MRHNA and SNTAGT. The ends were cut back, 2 bases at V and 2 bases at J, with 11 bases in the middle. CDR3 length equals 15 residues. CDR3 protein: CASSDRGGDTDTQYF. The CDR3 DNA reads as TGTGCCAGCAGTGACAGGGGTGGAGACACAGATACGCAGTATTTT.

This clone was detected only a few times. The gene calls are TRBV2 and TRBJ2-7; TRBD1 is a possible D gene (6 bases). Germline CDR1 SNHLY, CDR2 FYNNEI. Trimming left V 6 bases short and J 2 bases short, with 17 bases between. The CDR3 loop spans 15 amino acids. The CDR3 sequence is CASRTPGQQTYEQYF. Written as DNA, the CDR3 is TGTGCCAGCAGAACACCGGGACAACAAACCTACGAGCAGTACTTC.

The rearrangement links TRBV4-2 to TRBJ1-1, with 9 bases lining up with TRBD1. Per germline, CDR1 LGHNA and CDR2 YNFKEQ. The junction had 11 bases not matched to a gene; V was cut back by 7 bases and J by 5 bases. The length of the CDR3 is 15 residues. CDR3 sequence: CASTRLVGQGTEAFF. CDR3 sequence (DNA): TGTGCCAGCACTAGGTTGGTGGGACAGGGTACTGAAGCTTTCTTT.

V is TRBV24-1 and J is TRBJ2-7; TRBD1 might be the D (5 bases). The CDR3 consists of 16 residues. CDR1 and CDR2 from the germline V gene are KGHDR and SFDVKD. With 2 bases removed from V and 1 base from J, the gap between germline ends came to 14 bases. CDR3 sequence (DNA): TGTGCCACCAGTGATTCCAGGGTGGGCATGTCCTACGAGCAGTACTTC. Amino acid sequence: CATSDSRVGMSYEQYF.

The rearrangement uses TRBV5-1 and TRBJ1-1; a possible D gene is TRBD1 (5 bases). Looked up from germline, CDR1 is SGHRS and CDR2 is YFSETQ. The CDR3 consists of 14 residues. V lost 4 bases to trimming and J lost 5 bases, with 15 bases between them. This chain's CDR3 is CASSPAGGGTEAFF. The CDR3 nucleotides are TGCGCCAGCAGCCCGGCCGGGGGAGGGACTGAAGCTTTCTTT.

J is TRBJ1-1 and V is TRBV11-2; D is uncertain. CDR1 and CDR2 (germline): SGHAT, FQNNGV. The CDR3 runs 15 residues. V was shortened by 4 bases and J by 2 bases, with 14 bases between the two germline ends. CDR3 DNA: TGTGCCAGCAGCTACTCCGGACGGGGAAACACTGAAGCTTTCTTT. This gives the protein CASSYSGRGNTEAFF. Full variable domain (remainder filled in from reference TRBV11-2 and TRBJ1-1): EAGVAQSPRYKIIEKRQSVAFWCNPISGHATLYWYQQILGQGPKLLIQFQNNGVVDDSQLPKDRFSAERLKGVDSTLKIQPAKLEDSAVYLCASSYSGRGNTEAFFGQGTRLTVV.

The rearrangement joins TRBV24-1 to TRBJ2-5; D is uncertain. The CDR3 contains 11 residues. Trimming shortened V by 8 bases and J by 4 bases, and 7 bases separated the two germline ends. Germline CDR1 and CDR2: KGHDR and SFDVKD. CDR3 loop: CATMTGETQYF. The CDR3 DNA reads TGTGCCACCATGACGGGAGAGACCCAGTACTTC.

The chain recombines TRBV27 with TRBJ2-7, with D perhaps matching TRBD1 (6 bases). From germline, CDR1 is MNHEY and CDR2 SMNVEV (reference sequence). This CDR3 contains 14 residues. The V end lost 6 bases, the J end lost 6 bases, and 18 bases lay between the germline ends. The CDR3 DNA reads as TGTGCCAGCAGCTCAGGGGCATTAACTCCCGAGCAGTACTTC. It encodes CASSSGALTPEQYF.

This clone occurred a few times. The V gene is TRBV6-1, the J gene TRBJ1-1; D unclear. Germline V gene data show CDR1 as MNHNS and CDR2 as SASEGT. V lost 1 base and J lost 10, with 13 bases in between. This CDR3 spans 13 amino acids. For the CDR3, the DNA is TGTGCCAGCAGTGAAGAACGAGGTTTTGGAGCTTTCTTT. Its translation is CASSEERGFGAFF.

This clone was seen just once. V usage is TRBV3-1 (or the pseudogene TRBV3-2) and J usage is TRBJ1-2; 9 nucleotides align to TRBD1. The CDR3 is 14 residues long. The trim removed 4 bases at V and 8 bases at J, leaving 8 bases unmatched. CDR1 LGHDT and CDR2 YNNKEL come from the germline V gene (reference sequence). The CDR3 spells CASSLTGGRGGYTF. The CDR3 DNA sequence: TGTGCCAGCAGCCTCACAGGGGGCCGTGGAGGCTACACCTTC.

The rearrangement uses TRBV19 and TRBJ1-4, with D perhaps TRBD1 (5 bases). The germline CDR1 and CDR2 sequences are LNHDA and SQIVND (reference sequence). Trimming stripped 4 bases from V and 7 bases from J, with 16 bases between. This CDR3 has 15 amino acids. In nucleotides, the CDR3 is TGTGCCAGTAGTACACGGGGGGGGAAGGGTGAAAAACTGTTTTTT. Translated: CASSTRGGKGEKLFF.

CDR3 residues: CAISELAGGLGELFF. The DNA for the CDR3 is TGTGCCATCAGCGAACTAGCGGGGGGGCTCGGGGAGCTGTTTTTT. V is TRBV10-3 and J is TRBJ2-2; 13 bases match TRBD2. Germline V gene sequence: CDR1 ENHRY, CDR2 SYGVKD. With V trimmed by 6 bases and J by 7 bases, 5 bases remained unmatched. The CDR3 sequence is 15 residues long.

The chain has TRBV6-4 and TRBJ1-2, with a tentative D call TRBD1 (5 bases). Germline V gene data show CDR1 as MRHNA and CDR2 as SNTAGT. The CDR3 loop spans 13 amino acids. Trimming left V 0 bases short and J 4 bases short, with 6 bases between. The CDR3 sequence is CASSDSDSYGYTF. DNA for the CDR3: TGTGCCAGCAGTGACTCTGACAGCTATGGCTACACCTTC.

V and J are TRBV5-4 and TRBJ2-5, with a tentative D call TRBD1 (6 bases). V shed 6 bases and J shed 7 bases, with 13 bases lying between them. Looked up from germline, CDR1 is SGHNT and CDR2 is YYREEE (reference sequence). The CDR3 loop spans 12 amino acids. The CDR3 reads CASMTGQGTQYF. The CDR3 nucleotides are TGTGCCAGCATGACAGGTCAGGGGACCCAGTACTTC.

This clone was seen only once. This same CDR3 is encoded by further DNA sequences in the sample. V is TRBV19 and J is TRBJ1-1; D is possibly TRBD1 (5 bases). V lost 6 bases and J 1 base, leaving 9 bases between the germline ends. Germline CDR1 and CDR2: LNHDA and SQIVND (reference sequence). The CDR3 has 13 residues. CDR3 in DNA: TGTGCCAGTAGCCCCACAGGGAACACTGAAGCTTTCTTT. Its translation: CASSPTGNTEAFF.

The chain couples TRBV19 to TRBJ1-6, with D uncertain. Germline CDR1 LNHDA, CDR2 SQIVND (reference sequence). V was shortened by 8 bases and J by 0 bases, with 8 bases between the two germline ends. The CDR3 totals 14 residues. CDR3: CASESSSYNSPLHF. CDR3 in DNA: TGTGCCAGTGAGAGTAGCTCCTATAATTCACCCCTCCACTTT.

J is TRBJ2-5 and V is TRBV5-1, with TRBD1 identical over 8 bases. In germline, CDR1 is SGHRS, CDR2 YFSETQ. This CDR3 is 14 amino acids long. The J segment lost 3 bases and the V segment lost 5 bases, leaving 6 bases of the junction unmatched. The CDR3 region has the DNA TGCGCCAGCAGACAGGGACAGGAGAAAGAGACCCAGTACTTC. Translating it yields CASRQGQEKETQYF.

This clone came up a few times. This chain uses TRBV19 with TRBJ1-1; weak D call: TRBD1 (6 bases). In germline, CDR1 is LNHDA, CDR2 SQIVND (reference sequence). The CDR3 runs to 13 residues. The ends were cut back, 1 base at V and 3 bases at J, with 6 bases in the middle. Written as DNA, the CDR3 is TGTGCCAGTAGTATAGGGGGGCACACTGAAGCTTTCTTT. Encoded protein: CASSIGGHTEAFF.

CDR3 sequence: CASSLKQGAAEAFF. The CDR3 bases are TGTGCCAGCAGCCTAAAACAGGGGGCAGCTGAAGCTTTCTTT. The chain is built from TRBV7-2 and TRBJ1-1, with 9 bases that match TRBD1. The V gene end was trimmed by 5 bases and the J gene end by 6 bases; junction bases not matched to a gene: 7. The CDR3 sequence is 14 residues long. The germline V gene has CDR1 SGHTA and CDR2 FQGNSA.

This clone was found a few times. In DNA, the CDR3 is TGCGCCAGCACCTCTTTCGGAGGACAGGGAAATTCACCCCTCCACTTT. Amino acid sequence: CASTSFGGQGNSPLHF. This rearrangement joins TRBV10-2 to TRBJ1-6; 8 positions agree with TRBD1. Per the germline V gene, CDR1 is WSHSY and CDR2 is SAAADI. The CDR3 is 16 amino acids. V shed 7 bases, J shed 7 bases, and the junction held 12 bases outside the gene matches.

The chain joins TRBV6-4 to TRBJ2-3; 9 bases align to TRBD2. CDR3 length: 19 residues. J gave up 2 bases and V 2 bases, and 14 bases lay outside the gene matches. Per the germline V gene, CDR1 is MRHNA and CDR2 is SNTAGT. The CDR3, as DNA: TGTGCCAGCAGTGACCGTAGCGGGGGCCCCCGTCCCCACACAGATACGCAGTATTTT. This codes for CASSDRSGGPRPHTDTQYF.